This T cell receptor beta chain was obtained from a study of T cell responses to AZD1222 COVID-19 vaccine. Study-wide results and caveats: Females outnumbered males among donors, who were mostly white British; clonal diversity was possibly underestimated. Scientists sampled the repertoires only once the peak T cell response had passed. Seropositivity was recorded at baseline in only a handful of AZD1222 recipients.

As to this clone: Its specificity is not known.

Assay: immunoSEQ multiplex PCR; the TCRdb copy retains only in-frame clones and omits some. The repertoire includes 110,000 or so clones, about 82% of them detected once, and 17% sits in the top ten. Both about-4-week and about-12-week second-dose recipients were combined. Source: peripheral blood, taken 28 days after the second AZD1222 dose. This TCR derives from an adult who received the AZD1222 COVID-19 vaccine.

The CDR3 DNA sequence: TGTGCCAGCAGCCGCTGGACTAGCGGGAGGGCCTATACCGGGGCCAACGTCCTGACTTTC. This translates into CASSRWTSGRAYTGANVLTF. V usage is TRBV3-1 (or the pseudogene TRBV3-2) and J usage is TRBJ2-6; the match to TRBD2 covers 15 bases. The CDR3 loop spans 20 amino acids. Germline CDR1 reads LGHDT; CDR2 reads YNNKEL (reference sequence). Germline trimming cut 4 bases from V and 4 bases from J; bases unmatched to any gene: 11.